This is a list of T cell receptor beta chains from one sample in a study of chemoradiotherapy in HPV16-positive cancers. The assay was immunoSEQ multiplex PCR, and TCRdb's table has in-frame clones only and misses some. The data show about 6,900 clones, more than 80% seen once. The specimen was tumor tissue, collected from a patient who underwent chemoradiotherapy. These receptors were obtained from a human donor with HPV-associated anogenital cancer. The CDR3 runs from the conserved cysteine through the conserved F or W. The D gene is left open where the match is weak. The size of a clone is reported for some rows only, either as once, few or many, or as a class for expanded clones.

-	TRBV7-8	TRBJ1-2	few	CASSLGGGSKGYTF	TGTGCCAGCAGCTTAGGTGGAGGGAGTAAGGGCTACACCTTC
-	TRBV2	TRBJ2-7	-	CASSDPRSYEQYF	TGTGCCAGCAGCGATCCCCGCTCCTACGAGCAGTACTTC
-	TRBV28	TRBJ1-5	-	CASSLSPAQRGSNQPQHF	TGTGCCAGCAGTTTATCGCCAGCCCAAAGGGGTAGCAATCAGCCCCAGCATTTT
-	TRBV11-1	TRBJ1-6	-	CASSFRTANNSPLHF	TGTGCCAGCAGCTTTCGGACAGCCAATAATTCACCCCTCCACTTT
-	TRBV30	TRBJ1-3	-	CAWRRAGARDGNTIYF	TGTGCCTGGAGACGGGCGGGGGCCAGGGACGGAAACACCATATATTTT
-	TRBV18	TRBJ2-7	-	CASSPRQFYEQYF	TGTGCCAGCTCACCGCGACAGTTCTACGAGCAGTACTTC
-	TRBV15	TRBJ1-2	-	CATSREPPGVGYGYTF	TGTGCCACCAGCAGAGAGCCTCCCGGCGTCGGCTATGGCTACACCTTC
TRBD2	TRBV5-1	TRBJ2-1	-	CASSLALAASYNEQFF	TGCGCCAGCAGCTTGGCCCTAGCGGCCTCCTACAATGAGCAGTTCTTC
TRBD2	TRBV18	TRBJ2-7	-	CASSRGLADYEQYF	TGTGCCAGCTCCCGGGGACTAGCAGACTACGAGCAGTACTTC
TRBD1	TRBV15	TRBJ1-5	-	CATSRSRRQGGQPQHF	TGTGCCACCAGCAGATCCCGTCGACAGGGGGGCCAGCCCCAGCATTTT
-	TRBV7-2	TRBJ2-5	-	CASSLRLVGTQYF	TGTGCCAGCAGCTTACGCCTAGTCGGGACCCAGTACTTC
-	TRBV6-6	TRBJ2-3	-	CASSYGGASTDTQYF	TGTGCCAGCAGTTACGGCGGAGCTAGCACAGATACGCAGTATTTT
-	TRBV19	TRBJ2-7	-	CASSALQGYEQYF	TGTGCCAGTAGTGCTCTACAGGGCTACGAGCAGTACTTC
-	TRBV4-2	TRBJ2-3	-	CASSQEGSGSSTDTQYF	TGTGCCAGCAGCCAAGAGGGGTCAGGGTCTAGCACAGATACGCAGTATTTT
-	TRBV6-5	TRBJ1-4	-	CASSYSVGGREKLFF	TGTGCCAGCAGTTACTCGGTTGGGGGCCGGGAAAAACTGTTTTTT
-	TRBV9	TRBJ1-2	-	CASSVTLSAGYTF	TGTGCCAGCAGCGTCACATTATCGGCTGGCTACACCTTC
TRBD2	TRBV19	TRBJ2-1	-	CASIERALGGGEQFF	TGTGCCAGTATCGAGCGGGCACTGGGGGGAGGGGAGCAGTTCTTC
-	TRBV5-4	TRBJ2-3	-	CASSLADTQYF	TGTGCCAGCAGCTTGGCCGATACGCAGTATTTT
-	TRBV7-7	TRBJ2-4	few	CASSTSPRNIQYF	TGTGCTAGCAGTACCTCCCCCCGGAACATTCAGTACTTC
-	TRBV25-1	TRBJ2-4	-	CASRGSSNIQYF	TGTGCCAGCAGGGGCTCCTCGAACATTCAGTACTTC
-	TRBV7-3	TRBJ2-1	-	CATAWRAGGYNEQFF	TGTGCCACCGCCTGGAGGGCAGGGGGCTACAATGAGCAGTTCTTC
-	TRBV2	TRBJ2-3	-	CASSSLPGPGTDTQYF	TGTGCCAGCAGTTCTCTGCCCGGCCCGGGCACAGATACGCAGTATTTT
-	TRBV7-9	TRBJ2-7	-	CASRAGSLDEQYF	TGTGCCAGCAGGGCCGGGAGTCTGGACGAGCAGTACTTC
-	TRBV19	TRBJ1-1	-	CATARGGVGRNTEAFF	TGTGCCACCGCCCGGGGGGGGGTCGGTCGGAACACTGAAGCTTTCTTT
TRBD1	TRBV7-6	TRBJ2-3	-	CASSLEGATDTQYF	TGTGCCAGCAGCTTAGAGGGGGCCACAGATACGCAGTATTTT
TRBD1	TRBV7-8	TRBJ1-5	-	CASRSHPRRGRSQPQHF	TGTGCCAGCAGATCCCACCCCCGCAGGGGGCGAAGTCAGCCCCAGCATTTT